The 2 T cell receptor beta chains below come from one sample, sequenced in a study of siplizumab effects on memory and regulatory T cells. Using immunoSEQ multiplex PCR, the repertoire was profiled, and TCRdb retains in-frame clones only, with some absent. The sample lists 80,000 to 95,000 clones, roughly 94% occurring once. The specimen was CD8+ T cells sorted from blood. These receptors came from a human donor in good health.

This chain links TRBV19 with TRBJ2-7; 9 bases align to TRBD1. Per the germline V gene, CDR1 is LNHDA and CDR2 is SQIVND (reference sequence). J lost 1 base, V lost 5 bases, and 6 bases had no gene match. The CDR3 covers 15 residues. This chain's CDR3 is CASSSDRGISYEQYF. The CDR3 coding sequence is TGTGCCAGTAGTTCAGACAGGGGGATATCCTACGAGCAGTACTTC.

The V gene is TRBV5-1, the J gene TRBJ1-1; TRBD1 might be the D (5 bases). The CDR3 is 13 amino acids. Germline-derived CDR1 and CDR2 are SGHRS and YFSETQ. V was shortened by 4 bases and J by 0 bases, with 7 bases between the two germline ends. The CDR3 protein is CASSRDLNTEAFF. For the CDR3, the DNA is TGCGCCAGCAGCAGGGACCTGAACACTGAAGCTTTCTTT.